Sequencing of this TCR beta chain was carried out in a study of human thymus T cells. Study-wide results and caveats: Related research described strongly overlapping thymic repertoires in unrelated people.

The table came from immunoSEQ multiplex PCR; TCRdb's copy has only in-frame clones and leaves some out. The sample consists of about 130,000 clones, about 93% of them appearing once. Resections that were taken during corrective heart surgery supplied the thymus tissue. Trimming took 3 bases from V and 5 from J, leaving 14 bases between them. CDR3 size: 15 residues. Germline loops: CDR1 SGHDT, CDR2 YYEEEE. Regarding this clone: Its specificity is unknown.

This clonotype was obtained from a boy under three years old with a congenital heart defect but otherwise immunologically healthy. Specimen: thymus tissue. The chain joins TRBV5-6 to TRBJ2-2, with D perhaps TRBD2 (6 bases). The DNA of the CDR3 is TGTGCCAGCAGCTCCCCGACTAGAGTAACCGGGGAGCTGTTTTTT. Protein product: CASSSPTRVTGELFF.